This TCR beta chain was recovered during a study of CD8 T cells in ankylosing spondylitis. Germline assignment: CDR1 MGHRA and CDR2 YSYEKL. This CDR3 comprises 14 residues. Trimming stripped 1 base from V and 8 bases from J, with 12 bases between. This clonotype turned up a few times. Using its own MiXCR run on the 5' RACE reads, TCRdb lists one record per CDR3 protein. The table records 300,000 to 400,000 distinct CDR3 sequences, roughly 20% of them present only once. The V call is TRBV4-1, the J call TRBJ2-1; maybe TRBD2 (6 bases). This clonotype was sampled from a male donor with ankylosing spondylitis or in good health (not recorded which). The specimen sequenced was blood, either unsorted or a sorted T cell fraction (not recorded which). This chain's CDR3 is CASSQAFPGDEQFF. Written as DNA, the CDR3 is TGCGCCAGCAGCCAAGCTTTCCCGGGGGATGAGCAGTTCTTC.